These 30 T cell receptor beta chains originate from one sample sequenced in a study of blood T cell repertoires in COVID-19 (TCRdb year 2020). The protocol used for the library was the immunoSEQ multiplex PCR assay. As stored in TCRdb, this immuneACCESS dataset retains in-frame rearrangements with V and J assigned. A fraction of the clones does not appear; measured against another copy, unresolved V genes explain less than half of the discrepancy, and the remainder lacks a known reason. The sample table shows hundreds of thousands of clones, and about 85% are seen once. 10% to 15% of the sample is taken by the ten largest. Specimen: peripheral blood. These receptors came from a woman aged 18-29 years who had recovered from COVID-19.

The V gene is TRBV12-3 or TRBV12-4, the J gene TRBJ1-5; a possible D gene is TRBD1 (5 bases). The CDR3 totals 13 residues. With 6 bases removed from V and 6 bases from J, the gap between germline ends came to 12 bases. CDR3 nucleotides: TGTGCCAGCAGCGGACACGTCAGTCAGCCCCAGCATTTT. Amino acid sequence: CASSGHVSQPQHF.

V and J are TRBV3-1 (or the pseudogene TRBV3-2) and TRBJ2-4, with D tentatively TRBD2 (6 bases). The CDR3 is 13 residues long. V was cut by 1 base and J by 7 bases, with 8 bases left in between. Germline V gene data show CDR1 as LGHDT and CDR2 as YNNKEL (reference sequence). The CDR3 DNA follows: TGTGCCAGCAGCCAAGGACTAGGTAACATTCAGTACTTC. Translated, it gives CASSQGLGNIQYF.

The CDR3 protein is CATSAAGSDTQYF. The CDR3 DNA sequence: TGTGCCACCAGTGCCGCAGGGTCAGATACGCAGTATTTT. The chain has TRBV24-1 and TRBJ2-3, with TRBD1 as a possible D gene (5 bases). The V and J ends lost 5 bases and 4 bases respectively, with 9 bases between them. From germline, CDR1 is KGHDR and CDR2 SFDVKD. The CDR3 length is 13 residues.

The chain is built from TRBV11-2 and TRBJ2-7; D uncertain. The CDR3 has 14 amino acids. Germline CDR1 is SGHAT and CDR2 is FQNNGV. The V end was cut by 0 bases, the J end by 7 bases, with 13 bases between. The DNA for the CDR3 is TGTGCCAGCAGCTTAGATCGGGTCCGCCTAGAGCAGTACTTC. Translated, it gives CASSLDRVRLEQYF.

The J gene is TRBJ1-1, the V gene TRBV5-1; TRBD1 aligns across 10 bases. Germline values: CDR1 SGHRS, CDR2 YFSETQ. The CDR3 runs 14 residues. The V gene end was trimmed by 4 bases and the J gene end by 2 bases; junction bases not matched to a gene: 2. In DNA form, the CDR3 reads TGCGCCAGCAGCCGACAGGGGGCTAACACTGAAGCTTTCTTT. Translation: CASSRQGANTEAFF.

The chain has TRBV19 and TRBJ2-1, with D maybe TRBD2 (6 bases). CDR1 is LNHDA and CDR2 is SQIVND in the germline V gene (reference sequence). V dropped 1 base and J dropped 5 bases, with 15 bases sitting between them. The CDR3 extends over 16 amino acids. CDR3 sequence (DNA): TGTGCCAGTAGTATAGTTTTGGGACTTCTGAACAATGAGCAGTTCTTC. It is translated as CASSIVLGLLNNEQFF.

This rearrangement joins TRBV27 to TRBJ2-7; 9 bases line up with TRBD1. V shed 6 bases and J 6 bases; nucleotides not matched to a gene: 15. The CDR3 is made up of 16 amino acids. CDR1 is MNHEY, CDR2 SMNVEV, per germline (reference sequence). The CDR3 nucleotides read TGTGCCAGCAGCCCCGGCCCAGGGACAGGGTACTCCGAGCAGTACTTC. Translated: CASSPGPGTGYSEQYF.

This clone was picked up a small number of times. The chain carries TRBV6-4 and TRBJ2-6; no firm D call. Looked up from germline, CDR1 is MRHNA and CDR2 is SNTAGT. CDR3 size: 15 residues. V lost 3 bases and J 1 base, leaving 7 bases between the germline ends. CDR3 sequence (DNA): TGTGCCAGCAGTGATGAGTCTTCTGGGGCCAACGTCCTGACTTTC. This gives the protein CASSDESSGANVLTF.

This chain links TRBV25-1 with TRBJ2-1, with D possibly TRBD2 on 5 matching bases. The CDR3 has 13 residues. Germline values: CDR1 MGHDK, CDR2 SYGVNS. V was shortened by 5 bases and J by 5 bases, with 10 bases between the two germline ends. CDR3 nucleotides: TGTGCCAGCAGTAGCCGGGGAGACAATGAGCAGTTCTTC. This gives the protein CASSSRGDNEQFF.

The DNA for the CDR3 is TGTGCCTGGGCCCCAAACAGGGAAAAGCAGTACTTC. Translating it yields CAWAPNREKQYF. J is TRBJ2-7 and V is TRBV30; a weak D match, TRBD1 (6 bases). The CDR3 is made up of 12 amino acids. Trimming shortened V by 5 bases and J by 8 bases, and 16 bases separated the two germline ends. Germline V lookup: CDR1 GTSNPN, CDR2 SVGIG (reference sequence).

Regarding this clone: This CDR3 is also generated by other DNA sequences in the sample. This chain uses TRBV5-6 with TRBJ1-2, with D possibly matching TRBD1 (6 bases). The CDR3 is 13 residues long. CDR1 and CDR2 from the germline V gene are SGHDT and YYEEEE. Between the trimmed V and J ends, which lost 0 bases and 8 bases, there was a span of 11 bases. CDR3 in DNA: TGTGCCAGCAGCTTGGGCAGGGGTTACGGCTACACCTTC. Encoded protein: CASSLGRGYGYTF. Variable domain in full (rest from reference TRBV5-6 and TRBJ1-2): DAGVTQSPTHLIKTRGQQVTLRCSPKSGHDTVSWYQQALGQGPQFIFQYYEEEERQRGNFPDRFSGHQFPNYSSELNVNALLLGDSALYLCASSLGRGYGYTFGSGTRLTVV.

This chain connects TRBV9 to TRBJ2-5, with 7 bases aligning to TRBD2. The CDR3 runs 13 residues. CDR1 is SGDLS, CDR2 YYNGEE, per germline. V shed 0 bases, J shed 7 bases, and the junction held 3 bases outside the gene matches. The CDR3 nucleotides read TGTGCCAGCAGCGTAGCGGGGGGTCGGACCCAGTACTTC. Amino acid sequence: CASSVAGGRTQYF.

The gene calls are TRBV18 and TRBJ2-7; 8 bases agree with TRBD2. The CDR3 spans 15 residues. From germline, CDR1 is KGHSH and CDR2 LQKENI. The J segment lost 3 bases and the V segment lost 4 bases, leaving 8 bases of the junction unmatched. In DNA form, the CDR3 reads TGTGCCAGCTCACTTTACCAGCGGGAGTACTACGAGCAGTACTTC. The encoded protein is CASSLYQREYYEQYF.

This clone was recorded only once. The chain uses TRBV7-2 and TRBJ2-5, with TRBD2 matching 10 bases. This CDR3 contains 15 residues. J lost 5 bases, V lost 3 bases, and 6 bases had no gene match. Germline-derived CDR1 and CDR2 are SGHTA and FQGNSA. DNA of the CDR3: TGTGCCAGCAGCTTTTCTAGCGGGAGTAAGGAGACCCAGTACTTC. As protein: CASSFSSGSKETQYF.

The V gene is TRBV7-2, the J gene TRBJ2-7, with 8 bases lining up with TRBD1. The germline V gene has CDR1 SGHTA and CDR2 FQGNSA. CDR3 length: 14 amino acids. V was clipped by 7 bases and J by 5 bases; unmatched bases: 10. The CDR3 reads CASTSRTGSDEQYF. In DNA, the CDR3 is TGTGCCAGCACCTCGCGGACAGGGTCCGACGAGCAGTACTTC.

This rearrangement joins TRBV18 to TRBJ2-5; 8 nucleotides agree with TRBD2. Unmatched junction bases numbered 17, after V lost 3 bases and J lost 2 bases. Germline assignment: CDR1 KGHSH and CDR2 LQKENI. This CDR3 is built from 19 residues. The CDR3 DNA follows: TGTGCCAGCTCACCCATTTTAGGGGCGGGAGGCACTCTACAAGAGACCCAGTACTTC. It yields the protein CASSPILGAGGTLQETQYF.

The chain links TRBV11-2 to TRBJ1-2; 11 bases agree with TRBD1. The J segment lost 8 bases and the V segment lost 1 base, leaving 6 bases of the junction unmatched. The CDR3 has 15 residues. From germline, CDR1 is SGHAT and CDR2 FQNNGV. CDR3 nucleotide sequence: TGTGCCAGCAGCTTAGCCGGGACAGGGGGACAGGGCTACACCTTC. Its protein product is CASSLAGTGGQGYTF.

V and J are TRBV4-2 and TRBJ1-3; 7 nucleotides line up with TRBD1. This CDR3 is built from 17 residues. The germline V gene encodes CDR1 LGHNA and CDR2 YNFKEQ. V lost 4 bases and J lost 0; bases outside the gene matches: 9. CDR3 coding DNA: TGTGCCAGCAGCCGATCTCCGGGACAGAGCTCTGGAAACACCATATATTTT. Protein: CASSRSPGQSSGNTIYF.

This chain links TRBV3-1 (or the pseudogene TRBV3-2) with TRBJ2-1; D is perhaps TRBD2 (6 bases). V lost 2 bases and J lost 7, with 18 bases in between. The CDR3 sequence is 16 residues long. Germline assignment: CDR1 LGHDT and CDR2 YNNKEL (reference sequence). This chain's CDR3 is CASSQLPLANTNEQFF. The CDR3 DNA reads TGTGCCAGCAGCCAACTACCTCTAGCGAATACGAATGAGCAGTTCTTC.

This clone was detected only once. The chain employs TRBV5-1 and TRBJ1-1; tentatively, D is TRBD1 (6 bases). Germline CDR1 and CDR2: SGHRS and YFSETQ. CDR3 length: 11 amino acids. With 7 bases removed from V and 3 bases from J, the gap between germline ends came to 7 bases. CDR3 amino acids: CASRQDTEAFF. The CDR3 coding sequence is TGCGCCAGCCGACAGGACACTGAAGCTTTCTTT.

The chain joins TRBV19 to TRBJ2-2; D is perhaps TRBD1 (5 bases). Germline V gives CDR1 LNHDA, CDR2 SQIVND (reference sequence). CDR3 size: 14 residues. Between the trimmed V and J ends, which lost 2 bases and 3 bases, there was a span of 7 bases. The CDR3 protein is CASSIMGHTGELFF. The CDR3 bases are TGTGCCAGTAGTATAATGGGGCACACCGGGGAGCTGTTTTTT. The entire variable domain, with the rest obtained from reference TRBV19 and TRBJ2-2, is as follows: DGGITQSPKYLFRKEGQNVTLSCEQNLNHDAMYWYRQDPGQGLRLIYYSQIVNDFQKGDIAEGYSVSREKKESFPLTVTSAQKNPTAFYLCASSIMGHTGELFFGEGSRLTVL.

This rearrangement joins TRBV6-5 to TRBJ1-5, with a possible D match to TRBD1 (6 bases). Germline assignment: CDR1 MNHEY and CDR2 SVGAGI. V was trimmed by 6 bases and J by 4 bases, leaving 10 bases between them. The CDR3 is 13 amino acids. The CDR3 DNA reads as TGTGCCAGCAGGCTAGACAGGAATCAGCCCCAGCATTTT. This codes for CASRLDRNQPQHF.

The chain has TRBV5-6 and TRBJ2-2; 7 bases fit TRBD1. Germline lookup yields CDR1 SGHDT and CDR2 YYEEEE. This CDR3 has 17 residues. With V trimmed by 4 bases and J by 6 bases, 15 bases remained unmatched. The CDR3 DNA reads as TGTGCCAGCAGCCCAAGACAGGGCTGGGGGTTCGCCGGGGAGCTGTTTTTT. Protein product: CASSPRQGWGFAGELFF.

The chain has TRBV6-5 and TRBJ2-7; TRBD2 aligns across 11 bases. The junction had 7 bases not matched to a gene; V was cut back by 8 bases and J by 4 bases. Germline CDR1 and CDR2: MNHEY and SVGAGI. CDR3 length: 14 amino acids. The CDR3, as DNA: TGTGCCAGCGCTTCCGGGACTAGCGGATACGAGCAGTACTTC. Translated, it gives CASASGTSGYEQYF.

This clone showed up just once. The chain uses TRBV27 and TRBJ1-2; D unresolved. Trimming removed 5 bases at V and 4 bases at J, with 20 bases between. The V gene's germline CDR1 is MNHEY and CDR2 SMNVEV (reference sequence). This CDR3 spans 16 amino acids. CDR3 bases: TGTGCCAGCAGTCCTTATAGACCGGGATTGGGCTATGGCTACACCTTC. Protein: CASSPYRPGLGYGYTF.

As DNA, the CDR3 is TGTGCCTGGAGAAGCAGGGGTCGTACCGGGGAGCTGTTTTTT. Encoded protein: CAWRSRGRTGELFF. The rearrangement links TRBV30 to TRBJ2-2; possible D gene TRBD1, 6 bases. The germline V and J ends were trimmed by 3 bases and 5 bases, with 13 bases remaining between them. Germline V gives CDR1 GTSNPN, CDR2 SVGIG (reference sequence). This CDR3 has 14 residues.

This clone was seen only once. The chain joins TRBV27 to TRBJ1-1; D remains unclear. The CDR3 is 19 residues long. Between the trimmed V and J ends, which lost 2 bases and 3 bases, there was a span of 25 bases. From germline, CDR1 is MNHEY and CDR2 SMNVEV (reference sequence). The CDR3 DNA is TGTGCCAGCAGTTTAGTGTCTTGGGCAGCCTCCAACCAAGACACTGAAGCTTTCTTT. This encodes CASSLVSWAASNQDTEAFF.

The DNA for the CDR3 is TGTGCCACCAGTGATTTGGATGGGGAGTCCTACGAGCAGTACTTC. It codes for CATSDLDGESYEQYF. The rearrangement uses TRBV24-1 and TRBJ2-7, with D possibly being TRBD2 (5 bases). The germline V and J ends were trimmed by 0 bases and 1 base, with 9 bases remaining between them. The germline V gene encodes CDR1 KGHDR and CDR2 SFDVKD. The CDR3 length is 15 residues.

The CDR3 sequence is CASSFPGGVHNEQFF. CDR3 nucleotide sequence: TGTGCCAGCAGCTTCCCAGGCGGGGTACACAATGAGCAGTTCTTC. The rearrangement links TRBV7-2 to TRBJ2-1, with D perhaps matching TRBD2 (6 bases). Trimming took 3 bases from V and 5 from J, leaving 14 bases between them. CDR3 size: 15 residues. Looked up from germline, CDR1 is SGHTA and CDR2 is FQGNSA. Complete variable domain (other parts from reference TRBV7-2 and TRBJ2-1): GAGVSQSPSNKVTEKGKDVELRCDPISGHTALYWYRQSLGQGLEFLIYFQGNSAPDKSGLPSDRFSAERTGGSVSTLTIQRTQQEDSAVYLCASSFPGGVHNEQFFGPGTRLTVL.

The CDR3 is CASSELVAQTVSETQYF. In DNA form, the CDR3 reads TGTGCCAGCAGTGAATTGGTGGCTCAGACAGTATCAGAGACCCAGTACTTC. J is TRBJ2-5 and V is TRBV25-1, with D perhaps matching TRBD1 (5 bases). Trimming removed 1 base from V and 4 bases from J, with 19 bases in between. This CDR3 is built from 17 residues. Germline-derived CDR1 and CDR2 are MGHDK and SYGVNS. Filled out from reference TRBV25-1 and TRBJ2-5, the complete variable domain reads EADIYQTPRYLVIGTGKKITLECSQTMGHDKMYWYQQDPGMELHLIHYSYGVNSTEKGDLSSESTVSRIRTEHFPLTLESARPSHTSQYLCASSELVAQTVSETQYFGPGTRLLVL.